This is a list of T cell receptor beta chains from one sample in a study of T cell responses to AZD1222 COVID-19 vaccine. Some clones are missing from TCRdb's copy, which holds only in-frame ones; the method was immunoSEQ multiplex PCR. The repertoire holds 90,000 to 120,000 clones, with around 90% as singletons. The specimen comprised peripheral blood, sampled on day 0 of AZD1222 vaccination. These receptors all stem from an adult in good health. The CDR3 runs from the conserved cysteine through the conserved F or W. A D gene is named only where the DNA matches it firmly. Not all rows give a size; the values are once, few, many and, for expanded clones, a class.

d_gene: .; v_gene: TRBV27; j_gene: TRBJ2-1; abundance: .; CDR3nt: TGTGCCAGCAGTTCCACCGCACTAGAGCTTGAGCAGTTCTTC; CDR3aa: CASSSTALELEQFF
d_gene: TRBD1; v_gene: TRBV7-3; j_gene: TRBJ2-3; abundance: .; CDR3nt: TGTGCCAGCAGCTTGACCGGGACAGGGCTTACAGATACGCAGTATTTT; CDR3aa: CASSLTGTGLTDTQYF
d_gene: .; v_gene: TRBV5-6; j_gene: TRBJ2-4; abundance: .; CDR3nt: TGTGCCAGCAGCCCCCGTCGGGGGTCGGGGGACATTCAGTACTTC; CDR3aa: CASSPRRGSGDIQYF
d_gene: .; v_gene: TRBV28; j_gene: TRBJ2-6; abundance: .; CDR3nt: TGTGCCAGCAGTTTGGGCAGGGGAAAGGTCCTGACTTTC; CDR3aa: CASSLGRGKVLTF
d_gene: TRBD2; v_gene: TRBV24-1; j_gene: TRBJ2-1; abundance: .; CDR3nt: TGTGCCACCAGTGTCCCGGGACTAGCGGGCAACAATGAGCAGTTCTTC; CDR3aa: CATSVPGLAGNNEQFF
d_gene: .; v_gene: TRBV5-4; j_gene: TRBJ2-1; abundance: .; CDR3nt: TGTGCCAGCAGCTTGGATTCTAGCGGCAGGTTAGGGGGCCCGTTCTTC; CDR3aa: CASSLDSSGRLGGPFF
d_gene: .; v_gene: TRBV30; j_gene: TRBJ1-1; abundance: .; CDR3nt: TGTGCCTATCTCCGAGGGGGGGGCGCGGAAGCTTTCTTT; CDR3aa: CAYLRGGGAEAFF
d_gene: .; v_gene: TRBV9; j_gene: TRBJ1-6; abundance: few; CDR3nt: TGTGCCAGCAGCGTAGAGGGGACGAATTCACCCCTCCACTTT; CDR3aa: CASSVEGTNSPLHF
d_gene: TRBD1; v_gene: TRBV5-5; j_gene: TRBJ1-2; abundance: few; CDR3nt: TGTGCCAGCAGCTTTGGAACAGGGGTAGACCGCTTTACTAACTATGGCTACACCTTC; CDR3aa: CASSFGTGVDRFTNYGYTF
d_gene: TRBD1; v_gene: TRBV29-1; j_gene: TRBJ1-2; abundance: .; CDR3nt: TGCAGCGGAATGACAGGGGACAGCTATGGCTACACCTTC; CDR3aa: CSGMTGDSYGYTF
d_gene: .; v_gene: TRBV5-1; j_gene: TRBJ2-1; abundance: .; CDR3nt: TGCGCCAGCAGCTTGGGGGTAGACTCTTACTCCTACAATGAGCAGTTCTTC; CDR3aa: CASSLGVDSYSYNEQFF
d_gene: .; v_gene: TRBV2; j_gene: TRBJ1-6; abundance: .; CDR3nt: TGTGCCAGCAGGGGAACACCCCTCCACTTT; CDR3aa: CASRGTPLHF
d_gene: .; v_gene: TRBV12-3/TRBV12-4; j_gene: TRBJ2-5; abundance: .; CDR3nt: TGTGCCAGCAGCCTTAATGTCGAGACCCAGTACTTC; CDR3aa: CASSLNVETQYF
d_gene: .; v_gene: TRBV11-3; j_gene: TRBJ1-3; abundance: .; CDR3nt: TGTGCCAGCAGCTTATTCGGGCCTGGAAACACCATATATTTT; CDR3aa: CASSLFGPGNTIYF
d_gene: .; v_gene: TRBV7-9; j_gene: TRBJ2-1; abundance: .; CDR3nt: TGTGCCAGCAGCTTAGTCCTAAGTTTCGGGCTGAATGAGCAGTTCTTC; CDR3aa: CASSLVLSFGLNEQFF
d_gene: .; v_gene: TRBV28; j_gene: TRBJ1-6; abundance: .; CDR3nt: TGTGCCAGCAGTTTAAAACAGGGAAGCTCACCCCTCCACTTT; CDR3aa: CASSLKQGSSPLHF
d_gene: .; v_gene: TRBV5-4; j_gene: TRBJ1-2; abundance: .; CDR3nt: TGTGCCAGCAGCCAGCTTGCGCGGGACACAACCTATGGCTACACCTTC; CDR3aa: CASSQLARDTTYGYTF
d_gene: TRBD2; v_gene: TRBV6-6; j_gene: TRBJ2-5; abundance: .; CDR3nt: TGTGCCAGCAGTCCACTCGGGACTAGCGGGATTCATGTGACCCAGTACTTC; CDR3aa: CASSPLGTSGIHVTQYF
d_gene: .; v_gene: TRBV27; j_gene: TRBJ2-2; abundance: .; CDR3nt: TGTGCCACTGGGGGGCTAGCGAACACCGGGGAGCTGTTTTTT; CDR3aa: CATGGLANTGELFF
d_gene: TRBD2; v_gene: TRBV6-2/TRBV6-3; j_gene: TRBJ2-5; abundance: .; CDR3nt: TGTGCCAGCAGTTACCCCGGGAGGGGAGAGACCCAGTACTTC; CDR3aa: CASSYPGRGETQYF
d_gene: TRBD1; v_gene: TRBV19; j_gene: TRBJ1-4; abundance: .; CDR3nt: TGTGCCAGTAGTATCCAGGGGGCTAATGAAAAACTGTTTTTT; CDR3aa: CASSIQGANEKLFF
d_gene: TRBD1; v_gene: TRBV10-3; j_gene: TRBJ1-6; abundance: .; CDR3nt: TGTGCCATCAGTCGTGTCCCGGGACAGGATGGTAATTCACCCCTCCACTTT; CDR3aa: CAISRVPGQDGNSPLHF
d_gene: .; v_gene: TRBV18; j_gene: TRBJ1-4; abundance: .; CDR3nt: TGTGCCAGCTCACCGCAGGGAAACGAAAAACTGTTTTTT; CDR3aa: CASSPQGNEKLFF
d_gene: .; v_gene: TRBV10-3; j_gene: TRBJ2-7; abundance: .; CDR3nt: TGTGCCATCAGCCGCGTGGGGTCCTACGAGCAGTACTTC; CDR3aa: CAISRVGSYEQYF
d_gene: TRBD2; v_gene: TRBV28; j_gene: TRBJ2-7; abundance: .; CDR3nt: TGTGCCAGCAGTTTAAGGGGACTAGCGGAAACCTACGAGCAGTACTTC; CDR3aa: CASSLRGLAETYEQYF
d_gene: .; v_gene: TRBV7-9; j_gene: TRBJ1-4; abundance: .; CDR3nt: TGTGCCAGCAGCACCAACAGGGTTGTCGGGGAAAAACTGTTTTTT; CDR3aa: CASSTNRVVGEKLFF
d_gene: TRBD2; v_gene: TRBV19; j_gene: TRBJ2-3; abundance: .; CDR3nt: TGTGCCAGTAGTATAGGGCGACTAGCGGGACGCACAGATACGCAGTATTTT; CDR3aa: CASSIGRLAGRTDTQYF